This is a list of T cell receptor beta chains from one sample in a study of T cell responses to AZD1222 COVID-19 vaccine. This table comes from immunoSEQ multiplex PCR, and its TCRdb copy is limited to in-frame clones, with some not included. The sample records about 100,000 clones, around nine tenths being singletons. Sequences were derived from peripheral blood, sampled 28 days after the second dose of the MenACWY control vaccine. These TCRs come from an adult who received the MenACWY meningococcal vaccine as a control. Both conserved end residues are part of each CDR3. A D gene is named only where the DNA matches it firmly. The listing skips clone size in some rows; elsewhere it reads once, few, many or a size class.

>TRBJ1-2|TRBV5-1|NA|NA
CASSQGTNYGYTF
TGCGCCAGCAGCCAGGGAACTAACTATGGCTACACCTTC
>TRBJ2-7|TRBV12-5|few|NA
CASGQDRVTRRTSEQYF
TGTGCTAGTGGTCAGGACAGAGTTACAAGGAGGACTAGCGAGCAGTACTTC
>TRBJ1-1|TRBV24-1|NA|NA
CATSDSRVNTEAFF
TGTGCCACCAGTGATTCCAGGGTAAACACTGAAGCTTTCTTT
>TRBJ1-6|TRBV10-2|NA|NA
CASSPDTHSPLHF
TGCGCCAGCAGCCCGGACACTCATTCACCCCTCCACTTT
>TRBJ2-5|TRBV7-9|NA|NA
CASSKSTATFGGGRETQYF
TGTGCCAGCAGCAAGAGTACGGCGACTTTCGGTGGGGGGCGAGAGACCCAGTACTTC
>TRBJ2-2|TRBV7-8|NA|TRBD1
CASSPGQATGELFF
TGTGCCAGCAGCCCGGGACAGGCCACCGGGGAGCTGTTTTTT
>TRBJ1-2|TRBV7-2|NA|TRBD1
CASSPGGFLNYGYTF
TGTGCCAGCAGCCCAGGGGGGTTCCTTAACTATGGCTACACCTTC
>TRBJ1-4|TRBV27|once|NA
CASGRGATNEKLFF
TGTGCCAGCGGAAGGGGGGCAACTAATGAAAAACTGTTTTTT
>TRBJ2-3|TRBV28|few|TRBD1
CASSPPGQGAWDTQYF
TGTGCCAGCAGTCCCCCGGGACAGGGGGCGTGGGATACGCAGTATTTT
>TRBJ2-7|TRBV28|NA|NA
CASSSGTGRIEQYF
TGTGCCAGCAGTTCTGGGACGGGTCGCATCGAGCAGTACTTC
>TRBJ1-5|TRBV19|NA|NA
CATMIRDRNQPQHF
TGTGCCACCATGATCCGGGACCGAAATCAGCCCCAGCATTTT
>TRBJ2-1|TRBV7-2|NA|TRBD1
CASSSGQGTYNEQFF
TGTGCCAGCAGCTCCGGACAGGGAACTTACAATGAGCAGTTCTTC
>TRBJ1-2|TRBV29-1|few|NA
CSVEDWASGGGYTF
TGCAGCGTTGAAGATTGGGCAAGCGGAGGTGGCTACACCTTC
>TRBJ1-4|TRBV19|NA|NA
CASGAGAATNEKLFF
TGTGCCAGTGGCGCGGGTGCGGCAACTAATGAAAAACTGTTTTTT
>TRBJ1-1|TRBV6-2/TRBV6-3|NA|TRBD1
CASSFDRGNTEAFF
TGTGCCAGCAGCTTCGACAGGGGGAACACTGAAGCTTTCTTT
>TRBJ2-3|TRBV7-2|NA|NA
CASSGDSQPSTDTQYF
TGTGCCAGCAGCGGAGACAGTCAGCCTAGCACAGATACGCAGTATTTT
>TRBJ1-4|TRBV6-2/TRBV6-3|NA|TRBD1
CASSYSGQTNEKLFF
TGTGCCAGCAGTTACTCGGGACAGACTAATGAAAAACTGTTTTTT
>TRBJ2-7|TRBV7-2|NA|TRBD1
CASSLAGGAYEQYF
TGTGCCAGCAGCTTAGCAGGGGGCGCGTACGAGCAGTACTTC
>TRBJ1-3|TRBV3-1/TRBV3-2|few|TRBD1
CASSSTGTVGNTIYF
TGTGCCAGCAGCTCAACAGGGACAGTGGGAAACACCATATATTTT
>TRBJ1-6|TRBV24-1|once|NA
CATSDGAYNSPLHF
TGTGCCACCAGTGATGGCGCCTATAATTCACCCCTCCACTTT
>TRBJ2-7|TRBV28|NA|TRBD1
CASGLGGQGSSGEQYF
TGTGCCAGCGGGCTTGGGGGACAGGGTTCGTCCGGCGAGCAGTACTTC
>TRBJ1-2|TRBV6-2/TRBV6-3|NA|NA
CASSHGGPREVPGSNYGYTF
TGTGCCAGCAGCCACGGGGGCCCACGGGAAGTACCGGGGTCGAACTATGGCTACACCTTC
>TRBJ2-5|TRBV11-3|NA|NA
CASSPMASVETQYF
TGTGCCAGCAGCCCAATGGCTTCCGTAGAGACCCAGTACTTC
>TRBJ1-4|TRBV20-1|few|NA
CSANWNEKLFF
TGCAGTGCGAACTGGAATGAAAAACTGTTTTTT
>TRBJ1-1|TRBV2|NA|TRBD1
CASRTDRVNTEAFF
TGTGCCAGCAGGACCGACAGGGTGAACACTGAAGCTTTCTTT
>TRBJ1-1|TRBV6-6|NA|TRBD1
CASSYLTHRGEAFF
TGTGCCAGCAGTTACCTCACTCACAGGGGTGAAGCTTTCTTT
>TRBJ2-7|TRBV30|NA|NA
CAFQTGSYEQYF
TGTGCCTTTCAGACAGGTTCCTACGAGCAGTACTTC
>TRBJ2-7|TRBV7-2|NA|NA
CASSPRGRYEQYF
TGTGCCAGCAGTCCCCGGGGTCGATACGAGCAGTACTTC
>TRBJ2-6|TRBV5-1|NA|NA
CASSDRNSGANVLTF
TGCGCCAGCAGCGACAGGAACTCTGGGGCCAACGTCCTGACTTTC
>TRBJ2-5|TRBV12-1|NA|NA
CASSFVARREETQYF
TGTGCCAGCAGCTTTGTGGCTAGAAGAGAAGAGACCCAGTACTTC
>TRBJ1-6|TRBV6-6|NA|NA
CASSYAGRPNSPLHF
TGTGCCAGCAGTTACGCGGGACGGCCTAATTCACCCCTCCACTTT
>TRBJ2-3|TRBV30|NA|NA
CAWDRADTQYF
TGTGCCTGGGACCGGGCAGATACGCAGTATTTT
>TRBJ2-1|TRBV6-5|NA|TRBD2
CASSPLAGAYNEQFF
TGTGCCAGCAGTCCATTAGCGGGGGCCTACAATGAGCAGTTCTTC
>TRBJ2-7|TRBV29-1|NA|NA
CSVGYSADEQYF
TGCAGCGTTGGATACTCTGCGGACGAGCAGTACTTC
>TRBJ2-3|TRBV7-9|NA|NA
CASSLPPGDTQYF
TGTGCCAGCAGCCTCCCCCCCGGGGATACGCAGTATTTT
>TRBJ2-7|TRBV10-1|once|NA
CASEKRPIREYF
TGCGCCAGCGAGAAGAGACCAATACGGGAGTACTTC
>TRBJ2-1|TRBV5-1|NA|NA
CASSLRSYNEQFF
TGCGCCAGCAGCTTACGCTCCTACAATGAGCAGTTCTTC
>TRBJ2-3|TRBV3-1/TRBV3-2|NA|NA
CASSLRGGAKTGTQYF
TGTGCCAGCAGCCTGAGGGGGGGGGCCAAGACTGGTACGCAGTATTTT
>TRBJ1-5|TRBV30|few|TRBD1
CAWSVQGNQPQHF
TGTGCCTGGAGTGTACAGGGGAATCAGCCCCAGCATTTT
>TRBJ2-1|TRBV18|NA|NA
CASSLRRQGGNEQFF
TGTGCCAGCTCACTTAGAAGACAGGGAGGCAATGAGCAGTTCTTC
>TRBJ1-2|TRBV4-2|few|NA
CASSPTHQQTGYGYTF
TGTGCCAGCAGCCCGACTCACCAACAAACGGGCTATGGCTACACCTTC
>TRBJ2-7|TRBV27|NA|TRBD2
CASSPPPAGTSSYEQYF
TGTGCCAGCAGTCCCCCCCCTGCCGGGACTAGCTCTTACGAGCAGTACTTC
>TRBJ2-2|TRBV5-3|NA|NA
CARSPHRQVVTGELFF
TGTGCCAGAAGCCCTCACCGACAGGTGGTGACCGGGGAGCTGTTTTTT
>TRBJ2-1|TRBV10-3|NA|TRBD1
CAISEWTGSYNEQFF
TGTGCCATCAGTGAGTGGACAGGGAGCTACAATGAGCAGTTCTTC
>TRBJ1-5|TRBV11-2|NA|NA
CASSPAGAGEWQPQHF
TGTGCCAGCAGCCCCGCCGGTGCAGGGGAATGGCAGCCCCAGCATTTT
>TRBJ2-7|TRBV5-1|NA|NA
CASSLDGSTNYEQYF
TGCGCCAGCAGCTTGGACGGGTCTACAAACTACGAGCAGTACTTC
>TRBJ1-5|TRBV9|NA|NA
CASTLTGDAAQPQHF
TGTGCCAGCACCCTAACGGGGGACGCAGCTCAGCCCCAGCATTTT
>TRBJ1-2|TRBV7-2|NA|TRBD1
CASSLGGGQGNGYTF
TGTGCCAGCAGCTTAGGGGGGGGACAGGGGAATGGCTACACCTTC
>TRBJ1-6|TRBV6-4|NA|NA
CASGSLGGGDNSPLHF
TGTGCCAGCGGGTCATTAGGGGGAGGGGATAACTCACCCCTCCACTTT
>TRBJ1-6|TRBV28|NA|NA
CASSAGPSPLHF
TGTGCCAGCAGTGCAGGTCCCTCACCCCTCCACTTT
>TRBJ2-5|TRBV7-2|NA|NA
CASSPPRGGARETQYF
TGTGCCAGCAGCCCCCCCCGCGGAGGGGCTCGAGAGACCCAGTACTTC
>TRBJ1-5|TRBV7-9|NA|NA
CASSLAQGGFNSNQPQHF
TGTGCCAGCAGCTTAGCGCAGGGCGGATTCAATAGCAATCAGCCCCAGCATTTT